This TCR beta chain was documented in a study of cytomegalovirus exposure and HLA in healthy donors. Study results and limitations: Follow-up analysis found HLA locus-dependent TCR association rates, highest for DRB1 and lowest for HLA-C.

This PCR relied on a set of 60 Vbeta primers and 13 Jbeta primers. Sequenced by immunoSEQ multiplex PCR; TCRdb stores in-frame clones only, minus some. The sample gives 110,000 or so clones, around 74% of which show up once; roughly 1.2% is in the top ten. As to this clone: Its target is unknown.

This CDR3 comprises 15 residues. The germline CDR1 and CDR2 sequences are LNHNV and YYDKDF (reference sequence). V shed 5 bases and J 4 bases; nucleotides not matched to a gene: 10. This TCR derives from a man aged 40-49 years in good health and CMV-seronegative. The sequenced sample consisted of PBMCs. J is TRBJ1-2 and V is TRBV15, with TRBD1 matching over 7 bases. CDR3 sequence (DNA): TGTGCCACCAGCGGATCCTCAGACAGGGTCTATGGCTACACCTTC. It encodes CATSGSSDRVYGYTF.